The 9 T cell receptor beta chains below all came from one sample that was sequenced in a study of cytomegalovirus exposure and HLA in healthy donors. With 60 Vbeta and 13 Jbeta primers, the PCR was carried out. Sequencing used immunoSEQ multiplex PCR; TCRdb keeps in-frame clones, though not all of them. Of 50,000 to 65,000 clones in the sample, 73% were seen once. Material for sequencing was PBMCs. The receptors here all came from a man between 18 and 35 years old in good health and CMV-seronegative.

The chain uses TRBV5-6 and TRBJ1-1; 7 bases agree with TRBD1. J lost 4 bases, V lost 10 bases, and 7 bases had no gene match. CDR3 length: 12 residues. In germline, CDR1 is SGHDT, CDR2 YYEEEE. DNA for the CDR3: TGTGCCGGCCAGGGGGGTGGCACTGAAGCTTTCTTT. Its protein product is CAGQGGGTEAFF.

This chain links TRBV7-9 with TRBJ1-1; 7 bases align to TRBD1. The V segment lost 0 bases and the J segment 4 bases; nucleotides outside the gene matches: 5. This CDR3 region has 15 residues. Germline CDR1 and CDR2: SEHNR and FQNEAQ (reference sequence). This CDR3 is CASSLAGDSTTEAFF. CDR3 DNA: TGTGCCAGCAGCTTAGCCGGGGACAGCACCACTGAAGCTTTCTTT. The whole variable domain, remainder taken from reference TRBV7-9 and TRBJ1-1, is DTGVSQNPRHKITKRGQNVTFRCDPISEHNRLYWYRQTLGQGPEFLTYFQNEAQLEKSRLLSDRFSAERPKGSFSTLEIQRTEQGDSAMYLCASSLAGDSTTEAFFGQGTRLTVV.

This chain links TRBV5-1 with TRBJ2-1; 10 bases align to TRBD1. V shed 2 bases and J 0 bases; nucleotides not matched to a gene: 2. The CDR3 runs to 16 residues. The germline V gene has CDR1 SGHRS and CDR2 YFSETQ. The CDR3 region is CASSFGQGGSYNEQFF. The CDR3 region has the DNA TGCGCCAGCAGCTTCGGACAGGGGGGCTCCTACAATGAGCAGTTCTTC.

This clone has a single count. V usage is TRBV6-5 and J usage is TRBJ1-5; 7 positions agree with TRBD1. J gave up 2 bases and V 4 bases, and 8 bases lay outside the gene matches. The CDR3 has 16 residues. CDR1 and CDR2 from the germline V gene are MNHEY and SVGAGI. The CDR3 region is CASSSRGGAGNQPQHF. For the CDR3, the DNA is TGTGCCAGCAGTTCCCGAGGGGGCGCGGGCAATCAGCCCCAGCATTTT.

The rearrangement uses TRBV11-2 and TRBJ1-3, with D possibly TRBD1 on 6 matching bases. The CDR3 is 15 amino acids. Germline CDR1 is SGHAT and CDR2 is FQNNGV. Between the trimmed V and J ends, which lost 2 bases and 2 bases, there was a span of 10 bases. The CDR3 DNA reads TGTGCCAGCAGCTTACCTCCAGGGGCTGGAAACACCATATATTTT. Its translation: CASSLPPGAGNTIYF.

The DNA for the CDR3 is TGTGCCAGCAGCTTGGGGCAGAATAATCAGCCCCAGCATTTT. Its translation: CASSLGQNNQPQHF. The chain joins TRBV7-9 to TRBJ1-5; TRBD1 is a possible D gene (5 bases). This CDR3 comprises 14 residues. V was cut by 3 bases and J by 4 bases, with 10 bases left in between. Germline V CDR1 and CDR2: SEHNR, FQNEAQ (reference sequence).

For the CDR3, the DNA is TGTGCCTGGAGTGTGATCAGGGGGGATGGCTACACCTTC. Translated: CAWSVIRGDGYTF. V gene TRBV30 combines with J gene TRBJ1-2; 7 nucleotides match TRBD1. J lost 6 bases, V lost 0 bases, and 4 bases had no gene match. The germline CDR1 and CDR2 sequences are GTSNPN and SVGIG (reference sequence). The CDR3 covers 13 residues. The full variable domain, completed using reference TRBV30 and TRBJ1-2, is SQTIHQWPATLVQPVGSPLSLECTVEGTSNPNLYWYRQAAGRGLQLLFYSVGIGQISSEVPQNLSASRPQDRQFILSSKKLLLSDSGFYLCAWSVIRGDGYTFGSGTRLTVV.

This clone turned up a few times. This chain links TRBV7-2 with TRBJ2-7; TRBD2 matches at 11 bases. CDR3 size: 17 residues. Germline V gene data show CDR1 as SGHTA and CDR2 as FQGNSA. Trimming took 2 bases from V and 2 from J; bases not matched to a gene: 8. Here the CDR3 DNA reads TGTGCCAGCAGCTTAATAGCGGGAGGGCCGGGGGCCTACGAGCAGTACTTC. Translating it yields CASSLIAGGPGAYEQYF.

This clone has only a few counts. V and J are TRBV10-2 and TRBJ1-1; 10 nucleotides agree with TRBD1. Germline values: CDR1 WSHSY, CDR2 SAAADI. The CDR3 totals 14 residues. V lost 8 bases and J lost 5; bases outside the gene matches: 8. CDR3 bases: TGCGCCAGCGGATTATGGGACAGGGGTACTGAAGCTTTCTTT. Protein sequence: CASGLWDRGTEAFF.